This TCR beta chain was recorded in a study of blood T cell repertoires in COVID-19. Study-level information: The samples span acute and convalescent COVID-19 from the United States, Italy and Spain. PBMCs, B-cell-depleted T cells, or T cells provided the cDNA or gDNA that made up the material.

Original methodology: Quantification of nucleated cells was approximated via reference gene primer amplification. Only in-frame clones appear in the TCRdb table, and some are missing; sequencing was by immunoSEQ multiplex PCR. V and J calls and clone size follow that table, whereas D and trimming were derived from the DNA. This table has approximately 120,000 clones, approximately 85% appearing once. CDR3 length: 15 residues. The V and J ends lost 3 bases and 6 bases, in that order; junction bases with no gene match: 7. Germline V gene sequence: CDR1 LNHDA, CDR2 SQIVND (reference sequence). Sequencing was performed on peripheral blood. The gene calls are TRBV19 and TRBJ2-3; 9 bases are a match to TRBD1. The sequence came from an elderly man with active or convalescent COVID-19. The CDR3 loop reads CASSIMGQGTDTQYF. In DNA, the CDR3 is TGTGCCAGTAGTATTATGGGACAGGGTACCGATACGCAGTATTTT.